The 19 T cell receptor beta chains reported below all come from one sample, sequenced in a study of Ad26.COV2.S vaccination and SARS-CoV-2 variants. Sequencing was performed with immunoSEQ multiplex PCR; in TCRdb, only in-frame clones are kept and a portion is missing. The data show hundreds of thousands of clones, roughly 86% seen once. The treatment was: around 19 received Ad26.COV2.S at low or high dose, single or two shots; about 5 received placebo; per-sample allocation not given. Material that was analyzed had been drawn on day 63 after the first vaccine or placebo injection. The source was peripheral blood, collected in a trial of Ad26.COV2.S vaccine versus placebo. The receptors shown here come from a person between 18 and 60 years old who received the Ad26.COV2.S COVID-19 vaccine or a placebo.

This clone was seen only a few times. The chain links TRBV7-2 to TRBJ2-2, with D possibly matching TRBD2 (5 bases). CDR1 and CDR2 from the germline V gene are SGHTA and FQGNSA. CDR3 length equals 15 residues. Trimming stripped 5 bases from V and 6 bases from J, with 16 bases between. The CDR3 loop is CASSTRFLASGELFF. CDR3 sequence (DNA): TGTGCCAGCAGCACCCGGTTTCTAGCTTCCGGGGAGCTGTTTTTT.

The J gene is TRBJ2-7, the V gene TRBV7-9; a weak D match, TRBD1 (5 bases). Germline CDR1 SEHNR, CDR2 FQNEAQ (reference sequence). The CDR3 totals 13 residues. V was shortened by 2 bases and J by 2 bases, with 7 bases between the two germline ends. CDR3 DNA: TGTGCCAGCAGCTTACAGGGTACCTACGAGCAGTACTTC. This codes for CASSLQGTYEQYF.

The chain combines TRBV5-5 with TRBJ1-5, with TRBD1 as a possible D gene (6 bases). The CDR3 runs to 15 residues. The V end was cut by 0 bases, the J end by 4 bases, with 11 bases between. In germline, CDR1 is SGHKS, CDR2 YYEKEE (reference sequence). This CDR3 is CASSLGSTGNQPQHF. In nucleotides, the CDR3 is TGTGCCAGCAGCTTGGGGTCGACAGGAAATCAGCCCCAGCATTTT. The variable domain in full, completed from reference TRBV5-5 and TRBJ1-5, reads DAGVTQSPTHLIKTRGQQVTLRCSPISGHKSVSWYQQVLGQGPQFIFQYYEKEERGRGNFPDRFSARQFPNYSSELNVNALLLGDSALYLCASSLGSTGNQPQHFGDGTRLSIL.

CDR3 DNA: TGTGCCAGCAGCCAAGGGTGGGGGGAGCCCCAGCATTTT. Translation gives CASSQGWGEPQHF. This sequence joins TRBV4-2 and TRBJ1-5, with TRBD1 as a possible D gene (5 bases). The CDR3 is 13 residues long. V was shortened by 1 base and J by 8 bases, with 9 bases between the two germline ends. Germline values: CDR1 LGHNA, CDR2 YNFKEQ.

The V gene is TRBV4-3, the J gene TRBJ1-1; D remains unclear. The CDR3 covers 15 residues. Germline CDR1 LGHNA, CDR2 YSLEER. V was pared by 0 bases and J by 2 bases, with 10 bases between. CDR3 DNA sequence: TGCGCCAGCAGCCAAGATCAGACATATAACACTGAAGCTTTCTTT. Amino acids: CASSQDQTYNTEAFF.

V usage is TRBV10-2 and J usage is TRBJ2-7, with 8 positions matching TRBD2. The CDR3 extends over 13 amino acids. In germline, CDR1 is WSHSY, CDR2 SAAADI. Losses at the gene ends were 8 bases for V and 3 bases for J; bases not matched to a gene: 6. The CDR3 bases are TGCGCCAGCCGACTAGCGCAAAGCTACGAGCAGTACTTC. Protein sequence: CASRLAQSYEQYF.

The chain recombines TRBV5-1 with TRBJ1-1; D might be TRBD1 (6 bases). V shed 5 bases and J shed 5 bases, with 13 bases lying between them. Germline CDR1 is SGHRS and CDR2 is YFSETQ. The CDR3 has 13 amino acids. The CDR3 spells CASSQTGITEAFF. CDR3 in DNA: TGCGCCAGCAGTCAAACAGGGATAACTGAAGCTTTCTTT.

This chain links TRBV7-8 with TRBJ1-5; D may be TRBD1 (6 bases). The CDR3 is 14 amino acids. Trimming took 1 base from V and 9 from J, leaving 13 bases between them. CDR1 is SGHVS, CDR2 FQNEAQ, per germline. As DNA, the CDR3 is TGTGCCAGCAGCTTAGAGGCAGGGGAGCGGCCCCAGCATTTT. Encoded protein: CASSLEAGERPQHF.

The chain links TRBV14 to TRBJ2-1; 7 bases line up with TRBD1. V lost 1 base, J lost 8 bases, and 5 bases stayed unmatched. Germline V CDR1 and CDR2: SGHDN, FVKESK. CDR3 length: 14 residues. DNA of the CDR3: TGTGCCAGCAGCCAAGCAAGGGGGCAAGATGAGCAGTTCTTC. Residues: CASSQARGQDEQFF.

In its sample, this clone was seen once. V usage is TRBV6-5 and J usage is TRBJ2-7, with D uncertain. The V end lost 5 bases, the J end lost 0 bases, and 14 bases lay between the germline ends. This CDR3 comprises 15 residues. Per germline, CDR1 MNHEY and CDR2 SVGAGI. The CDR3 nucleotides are TGTGCCAGCAGTCCCAGTGCGGCCTTCTCCTACGAGCAGTACTTC. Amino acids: CASSPSAAFSYEQYF.

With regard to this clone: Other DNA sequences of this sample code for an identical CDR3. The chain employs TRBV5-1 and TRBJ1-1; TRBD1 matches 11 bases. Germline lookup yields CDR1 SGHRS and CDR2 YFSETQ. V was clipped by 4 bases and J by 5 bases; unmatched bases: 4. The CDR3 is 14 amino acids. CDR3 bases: TGCGCCAGCAGCGCCGGGACAGGGGGAACTGAAGCTTTCTTT. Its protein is CASSAGTGGTEAFF.

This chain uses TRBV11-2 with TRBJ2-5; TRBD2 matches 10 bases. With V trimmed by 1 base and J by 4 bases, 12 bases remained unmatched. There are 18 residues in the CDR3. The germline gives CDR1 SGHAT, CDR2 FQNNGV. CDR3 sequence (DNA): TGTGCCAGCAGCTTAGGACTAGCGGGCCCGGGGGGTTTAGAGACCCAGTACTTC. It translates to CASSLGLAGPGGLETQYF.

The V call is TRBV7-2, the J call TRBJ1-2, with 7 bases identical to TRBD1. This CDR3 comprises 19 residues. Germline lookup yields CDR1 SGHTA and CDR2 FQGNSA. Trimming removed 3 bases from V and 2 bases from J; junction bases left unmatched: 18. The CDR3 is CASSFWLVGARGPNYGYTF. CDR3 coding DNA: TGTGCCAGCAGCTTTTGGCTCGTGGGGGCAAGGGGGCCAAACTATGGCTACACCTTC.

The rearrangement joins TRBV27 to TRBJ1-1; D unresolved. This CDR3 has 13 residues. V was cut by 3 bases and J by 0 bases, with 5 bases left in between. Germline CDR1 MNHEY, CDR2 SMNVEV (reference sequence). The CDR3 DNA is TGTGCCAGCAGTTTCAGCATGAACACTGAAGCTTTCTTT. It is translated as CASSFSMNTEAFF.

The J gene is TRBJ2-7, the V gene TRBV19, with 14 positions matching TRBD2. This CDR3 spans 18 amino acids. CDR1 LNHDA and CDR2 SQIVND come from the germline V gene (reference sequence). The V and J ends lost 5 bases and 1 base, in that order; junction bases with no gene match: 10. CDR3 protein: CASSQHGLAGGISYEQYF. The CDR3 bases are TGTGCCAGTAGTCAACATGGACTAGCGGGGGGAATTTCCTACGAGCAGTACTTC. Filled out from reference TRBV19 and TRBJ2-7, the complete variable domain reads DGGITQSPKYLFRKEGQNVTLSCEQNLNHDAMYWYRQDPGQGLRLIYYSQIVNDFQKGDIAEGYSVSREKKESFPLTVTSAQKNPTAFYLCASSQHGLAGGISYEQYFGPGTRLTVT.

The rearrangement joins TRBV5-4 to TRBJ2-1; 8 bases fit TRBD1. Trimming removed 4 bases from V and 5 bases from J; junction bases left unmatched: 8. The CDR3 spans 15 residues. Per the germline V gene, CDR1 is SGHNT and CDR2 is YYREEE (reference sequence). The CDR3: CASSRGGQGDNEQFF. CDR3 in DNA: TGTGCCAGCAGCCGGGGTGGACAGGGAGACAATGAGCAGTTCTTC.

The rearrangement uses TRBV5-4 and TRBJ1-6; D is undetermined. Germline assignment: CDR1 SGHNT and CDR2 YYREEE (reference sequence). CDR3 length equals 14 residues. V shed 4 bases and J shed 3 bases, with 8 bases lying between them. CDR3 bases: TGTGCCAGCAGCATCGACAACTATAATTCACCCCTCCACTTT. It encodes CASSIDNYNSPLHF. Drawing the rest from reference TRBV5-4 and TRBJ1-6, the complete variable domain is ETGVTQSPTHLIKTRGQQVTLRCSSQSGHNTVSWYQQALGQGPQFIFQYYREEENGRGNFPPRFSGLQFPNYSSELNVNALELDDSALYLCASSIDNYNSPLHFGNGTRLTVT.

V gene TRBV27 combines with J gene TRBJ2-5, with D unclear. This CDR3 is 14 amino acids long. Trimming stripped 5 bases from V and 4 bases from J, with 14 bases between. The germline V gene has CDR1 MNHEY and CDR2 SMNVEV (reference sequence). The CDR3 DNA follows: TGTGCCAGCAGTCGTATAATCTCTGCAGAGACCCAGTACTTC. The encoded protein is CASSRIISAETQYF.

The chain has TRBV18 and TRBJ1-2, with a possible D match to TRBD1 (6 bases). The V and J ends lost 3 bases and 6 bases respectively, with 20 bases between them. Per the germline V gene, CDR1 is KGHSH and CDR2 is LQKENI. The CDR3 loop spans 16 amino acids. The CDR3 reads CASSPSVGRGGDGYTF. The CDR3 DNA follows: TGTGCCAGCTCACCGTCCGTTGGCAGGGGTGGCGATGGCTACACCTTC.